This T cell receptor (beta chain) was sequenced in a study of T cells in Graves' hyperthyroidism and ophthalmopathy. Study results and caveats: The model identified upcoming ophthalmopathy a median about 7.1 months ahead of onset.

RNA transcripts yielded amplified TCR beta CDR3 regions. A first-round RT-PCR of the TCR CDR3 used the HTBI primer set. MiXCR, run by TCRdb on the multiplex PCR reads, gives a single entry per CDR3 protein. The data hold about 570,000 distinct CDR3 sequences, with under 60% observed a single time. Orbital computed tomography, thyroid ultrasound, serum thyroxine and TRAb, and clinical symptoms together informed the diagnoses. The CDR3 covers 13 residues. Looked up from germline, CDR1 is SNHLY and CDR2 is FYNNEI. Trimming took 6 bases from V and 8 from J, leaving 17 bases between them. As regards this clonotype: As yet, its antigen is unknown.

The TCR sequence derives from an adult woman with Graves' disease, either hyperthyroidism or ophthalmopathy (not recorded which). Sequencing was done on a sample of peripheral blood or thyroid tissue (not recorded which). The rearrangement joins TRBV2 to TRBJ2-7; maybe TRBD1 (7 bases). CDR3 sequence (DNA): TGTGCCAGCAGGACAGGGAGGCAGCCCCAGCAGTACTTC. This translates into CASRTGRQPQQYF.